This T cell receptor beta chain was recorded in a study of T cells after yellow fever vaccination. Broader study findings: Peak timing came faster in the weaker secondary response, day 5 versus 15. From the bulk population, abundant clonotypes could contaminate and appear within FACS-sorted repertoires. Most primary-vaccination clones reappeared after the booster (about 95% CD4, 85% to 90% CD8).

MiXCR was run by TCRdb on the 5' RACE reads, yielding one entry per CDR3 protein. This sample carries approximately 120,000 distinct CDR3 sequences, 8% to 10% of them seen once, and the ten largest clones take approximately 37%. Remarks on this clonotype: The target antigen is unknown.

This clonotype originated in a man between 18 and 29 years old who received the YFV17D yellow fever vaccine. This sample comprised CD8+ T cells sorted from PBMCs, obtained on the day of the yellow fever booster vaccination.

CDR3 sequence: CASSPPRVGNTGELFF. The CDR3 nucleotides read TGTGCCAGCAGCCCCCCCAGGGTGGGCAACACCGGGGAGCTGTTTTTT. The J gene is TRBJ2-2, the V gene TRBV5-4; TRBD1 might be the D (5 bases). V lost 4 bases to trimming and J lost 2 bases, with 15 bases between them. The CDR3 extends over 16 amino acids. Germline V gene lookup returns CDR1 SGHNT and CDR2 YYREEE (reference sequence).